The source of this TCR beta chain is a study of blood T cell repertoires in COVID-19. Study overall: Sites across the United States, Italy and Spain contributed samples from acute and convalescent COVID-19. PBMCs, B-cell-depleted T cells, or T cells were the source of the cDNA or gDNA that made up the material.

In the original analysis: Nucleated cell number was recorded as an estimate derived from reference gene primer amplification. Sequencing used immunoSEQ multiplex PCR; TCRdb keeps in-frame clones, though not all of them. V and J calls and clone size are given by that table; D and trimming were obtained from the DNA. The sample records about 24,000 clones, approximately 86% being singletons. The CDR3 consists of 15 residues. The ends lost 4 bases at V and 4 bases at J; junction bases unmatched: 8. The germline gives CDR1 SGHTA, CDR2 FQGNSA. The TCR comes from a human donor with acute or convalescent COVID-19. The donor label of this sample is uncertain. This chain joins TRBV7-2 and TRBJ2-5; 8 bases match TRBD1. Specimen: peripheral blood. CDR3 sequence reads: CASSSDWDRLETQYF. CDR3 coding DNA: TGTGCCAGCAGCTCCGATTGGGACAGGTTAGAGACCCAGTACTTC.